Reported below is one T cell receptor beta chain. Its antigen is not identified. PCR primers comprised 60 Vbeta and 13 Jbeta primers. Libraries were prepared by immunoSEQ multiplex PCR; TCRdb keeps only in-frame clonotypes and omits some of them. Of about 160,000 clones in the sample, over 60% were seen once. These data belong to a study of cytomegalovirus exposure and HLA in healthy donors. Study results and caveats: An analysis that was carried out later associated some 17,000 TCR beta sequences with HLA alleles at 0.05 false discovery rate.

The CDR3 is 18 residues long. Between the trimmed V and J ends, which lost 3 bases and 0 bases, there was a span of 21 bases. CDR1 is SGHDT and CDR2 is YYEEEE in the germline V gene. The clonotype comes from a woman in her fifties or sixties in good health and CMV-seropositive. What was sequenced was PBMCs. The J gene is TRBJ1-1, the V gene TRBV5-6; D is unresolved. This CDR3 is CASSYSFAGKSMNTEAFF. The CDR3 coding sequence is TGTGCCAGCAGCTATTCTTTTGCGGGAAAATCGATGAACACTGAAGCTTTCTTT.